The T cell receptor (beta chain) described here comes from a study of T cells after yellow fever vaccination. On the study more broadly: Libraries from low-cell-number fractions were prepared with the SMART-Seq v4 Ultra Low Input RNA kit.

This clonotype was found a few times. Its specificity is unknown. V was clipped by 3 bases and J by 6 bases, with 12 bases between them. The germline gives CDR1 DFQATT, CDR2 SNEGSKA (reference sequence). CDR3 length: 14 residues. TCRdb recomputed calls from the 5' RACE reads with MiXCR, one row per CDR3 protein. The table includes nearly 300,000 distinct CDR3 sequences, roughly 8.7% detected once. Study-level points and caveats: Subsequent booster samples again held most clones from primary vaccination (more than 95% CD4, 85% to 90% CD8).

This sample comprised CD4+ T cells sorted from PBMCs, obtained 5 days after the yellow fever booster vaccination. This rearrangement joins TRBV20-1 to TRBJ1-6; no clear D gene. The TCR was taken from a man younger than 35 who received the YFV17D yellow fever vaccine. CDR3 sequence (DNA): TGCAGTGCTAGGGATGGGCAGGTTAATTCACCCCTCCACTTT. Its translation: CSARDGQVNSPLHF.